This is a list of T cell receptor beta chains from one sample in a study of shared clonotypes between healthy human individuals. The method was immunoSEQ multiplex PCR; TCRdb's version includes in-frame clones alone and lacks a portion of them. Found here are hundreds of thousands of clones, around 77% of them singletons; the top ten hold around 13%. Input material: PBMCs. All receptors come from a woman aged 40 to 50 in good health. Some clones in this sample may be carry-over from other donors' samples. The conserved cysteine and the conserved F or W are not part of the CDR3 here. The D gene is left open where the match is weak. Rows may omit the clone size; those that give it use once, few, many or a size class.

many,.,TRBV21-1,TRBJ2-7,ASQEPTYEQY
.,.,TRBV5-4,TRBJ2-5,ASSPTGRETQY
.,.,TRBV10-3,TRBJ1-1,AISGPGGGNTEAF
few,.,TRBV30,TRBJ1-1,AWRKKGGNTEAF
once,TRBD2,TRBV7-8,TRBJ2-7,ASSLVPGLAGGGYEQY
.,TRBD1,TRBV19,TRBJ1-1,ASSIRGQGPGEAF
many,.,TRBV11-2,TRBJ1-1,ASSPYRESPNTEAF
few,TRBD1,TRBV2,TRBJ1-2,ASRGQAIYGYT
.,TRBD1,TRBV5-6,TRBJ2-3,ASSLWVRTGEDTQY
.,TRBD2,TRBV9,TRBJ2-3,ASSPLAGGPTDTQY
.,TRBD2,TRBV4-2,TRBJ2-1,ASSQEGLAGYNEQF
once,.,TRBV7-3,TRBJ2-1,ASSLGGHNNEQF
few,.,TRBV6-6,TRBJ2-7,ASKNYGSSYEQY
.,.,TRBV4-1,TRBJ2-3,ASSPHGLSADTQY
.,.,TRBV30,TRBJ2-1,ACLRRAYNGQF
.,TRBD2,TRBV28,TRBJ2-1,ASSLGLAGGPEQF
many,TRBD1,TRBV19,TRBJ2-3,ASMTGGRGRTDTQY
.,TRBD2,TRBV5-1,TRBJ2-2,ASSPWASGSTGELF
.,.,TRBV28,TRBJ1-1,ASRDSAGAGGLEAF
few,.,TRBV7-9,TRBJ1-6,ASSSTGTNSPLH
many,.,TRBV6-1,TRBJ2-1,ASSLRLDEQF
.,TRBD2,TRBV10-3,TRBJ2-5,AISESTSGSETQY
.,TRBD2,TRBV14,TRBJ2-7,ASSQGRGAGGPGEQY
few,.,TRBV6-1,TRBJ2-7,ASSEEVRQSSYEQY
.,.,TRBV28,TRBJ2-5,ASSLVQVQETQY
.,.,TRBV2,TRBJ2-4,ASSETSGTGDIQY
.,.,TRBV5-6,TRBJ1-4,ASSLAGFNEKLF
.,.,TRBV5-1,TRBJ2-7,ASSFDLYEQY
.,.,TRBV28,TRBJ1-5,ASSFMAQPQH
.,.,TRBV6-5,TRBJ2-7,ASSYLQRESYEQY